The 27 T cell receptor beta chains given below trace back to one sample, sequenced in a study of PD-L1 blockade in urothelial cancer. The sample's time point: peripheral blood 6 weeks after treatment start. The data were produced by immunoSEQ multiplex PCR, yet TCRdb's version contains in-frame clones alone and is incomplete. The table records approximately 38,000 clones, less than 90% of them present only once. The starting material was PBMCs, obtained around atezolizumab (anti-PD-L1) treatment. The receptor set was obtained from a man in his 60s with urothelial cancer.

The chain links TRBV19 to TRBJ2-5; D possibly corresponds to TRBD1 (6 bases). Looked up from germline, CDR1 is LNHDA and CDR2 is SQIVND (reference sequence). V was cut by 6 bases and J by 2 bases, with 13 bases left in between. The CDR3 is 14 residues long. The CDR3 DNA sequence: TGTGCCAGTAGCCCCGGACAGTTACAAGAGACCCAGTACTTC. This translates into CASSPGQLQETQYF.

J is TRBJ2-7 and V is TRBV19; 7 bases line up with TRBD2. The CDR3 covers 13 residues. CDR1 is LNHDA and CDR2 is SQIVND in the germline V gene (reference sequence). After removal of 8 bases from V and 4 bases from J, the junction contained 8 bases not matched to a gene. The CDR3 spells CASGAAGTYEQYF. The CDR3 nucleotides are TGTGCCAGTGGAGCAGCGGGGACTTACGAGCAGTACTTC.

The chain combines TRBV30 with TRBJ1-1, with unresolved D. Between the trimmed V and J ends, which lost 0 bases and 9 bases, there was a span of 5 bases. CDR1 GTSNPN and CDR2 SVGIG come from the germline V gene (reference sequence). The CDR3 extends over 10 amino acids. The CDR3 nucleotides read TGTGCCTGGAGTGTACAAAAAGCTTTCTTT. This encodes CAWSVQKAFF.

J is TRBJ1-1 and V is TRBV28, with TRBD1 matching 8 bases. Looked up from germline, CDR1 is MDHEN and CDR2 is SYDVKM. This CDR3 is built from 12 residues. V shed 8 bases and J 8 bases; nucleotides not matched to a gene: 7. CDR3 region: CASGRTGREAFF. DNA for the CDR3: TGTGCCAGCGGGAGGACAGGGAGAGAAGCTTTCTTT. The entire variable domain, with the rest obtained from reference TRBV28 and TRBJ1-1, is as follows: DVKVTQSSRYLVKRTGEKVFLECVQDMDHENMFWYRQDPGLGLRLIYFSYDVKMKEKGDIPEGYSVSREKKERFSLILESASTNQTSMYLCASGRTGREAFFGQGTRLTVV.

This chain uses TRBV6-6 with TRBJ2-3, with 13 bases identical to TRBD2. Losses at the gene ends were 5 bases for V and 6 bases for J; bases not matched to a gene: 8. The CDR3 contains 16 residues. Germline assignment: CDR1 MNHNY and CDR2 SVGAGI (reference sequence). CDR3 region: CASSQGTSGARDTQYF. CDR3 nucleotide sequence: TGTGCCAGCAGTCAGGGGACTAGCGGGGCTCGGGATACGCAGTATTTT.

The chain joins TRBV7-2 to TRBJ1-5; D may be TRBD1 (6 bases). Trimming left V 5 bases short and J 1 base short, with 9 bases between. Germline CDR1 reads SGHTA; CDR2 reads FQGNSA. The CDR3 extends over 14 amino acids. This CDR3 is CASSAGQSNQPQHF. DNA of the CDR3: TGTGCCAGCAGCGCCGGACAGAGCAATCAGCCCCAGCATTTT.

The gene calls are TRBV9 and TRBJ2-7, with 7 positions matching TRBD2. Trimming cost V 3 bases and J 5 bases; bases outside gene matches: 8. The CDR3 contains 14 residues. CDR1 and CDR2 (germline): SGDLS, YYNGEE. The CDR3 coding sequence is TGTGCCAGCAGCGGGGGGGGGACCCGGGACGAGCAGTACTTC. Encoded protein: CASSGGGTRDEQYF.

CDR3 sequence reads: CAWSDRRRGNTEAFF. In DNA form, the CDR3 reads TGTGCCTGGAGTGACCGCAGGCGGGGGAACACTGAAGCTTTCTTT. The J gene is TRBJ1-1, the V gene TRBV30; D is unclear. Germline CDR1 GTSNPN, CDR2 SVGIG (reference sequence). The germline V and J ends were trimmed by 1 base and 1 base, with 13 bases remaining between them. There are 15 residues in the CDR3.

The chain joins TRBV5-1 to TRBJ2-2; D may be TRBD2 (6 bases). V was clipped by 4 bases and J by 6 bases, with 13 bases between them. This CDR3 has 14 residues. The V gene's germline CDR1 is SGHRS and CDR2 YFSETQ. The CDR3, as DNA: TGCGCCAGCAGCGGATTACTAGCACCCGGGGAGCTGTTTTTT. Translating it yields CASSGLLAPGELFF.

The DNA for the CDR3 is TGTGCCAGCAGCTGGGACAGGAACACTGAAGCTTTCTTT. Translated: CASSWDRNTEAFF. The chain joins TRBV7-2 to TRBJ1-1, with 7 bases that match TRBD1. The ends lost 4 bases at V and 1 base at J; junction bases unmatched: 0. There are 13 residues in the CDR3. CDR1 and CDR2 (germline): SGHTA, FQGNSA.

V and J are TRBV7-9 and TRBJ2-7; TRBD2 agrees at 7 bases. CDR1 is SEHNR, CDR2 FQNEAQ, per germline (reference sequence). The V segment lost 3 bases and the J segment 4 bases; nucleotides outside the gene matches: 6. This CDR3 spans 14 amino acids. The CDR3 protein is CASSFTGGGYEQYF. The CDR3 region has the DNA TGTGCCAGCAGCTTTACGGGGGGAGGGTACGAGCAGTACTTC.

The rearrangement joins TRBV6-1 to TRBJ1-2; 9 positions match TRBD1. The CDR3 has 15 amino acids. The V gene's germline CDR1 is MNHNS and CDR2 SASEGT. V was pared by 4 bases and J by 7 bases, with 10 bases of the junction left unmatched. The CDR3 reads CASSAGTGRLGGYTF. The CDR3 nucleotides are TGTGCCAGCAGTGCAGGGACAGGGAGACTGGGTGGCTACACCTTC.

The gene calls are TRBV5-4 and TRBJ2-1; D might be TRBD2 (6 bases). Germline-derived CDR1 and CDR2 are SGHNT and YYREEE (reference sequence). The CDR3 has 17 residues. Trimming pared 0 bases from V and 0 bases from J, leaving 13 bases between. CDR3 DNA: TGTGCCAGCAGCTTGGTAGGAGGGGCCCTCTCCTACAATGAGCAGTTCTTC. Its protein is CASSLVGGALSYNEQFF.

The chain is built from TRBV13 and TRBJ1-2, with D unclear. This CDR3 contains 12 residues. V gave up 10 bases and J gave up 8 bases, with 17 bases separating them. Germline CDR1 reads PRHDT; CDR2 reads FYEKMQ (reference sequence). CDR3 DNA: TGTGCCACCGCACCATCTATCGCAGGCTACACCTTC. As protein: CATAPSIAGYTF.

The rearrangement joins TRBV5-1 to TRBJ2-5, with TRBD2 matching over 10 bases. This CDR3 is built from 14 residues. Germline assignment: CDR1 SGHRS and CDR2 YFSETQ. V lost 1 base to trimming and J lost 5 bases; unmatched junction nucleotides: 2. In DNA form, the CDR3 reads TGCGCCAGCAGCTTGTATAGCGGGGGGGAGACCCAGTACTTC. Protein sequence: CASSLYSGGETQYF.

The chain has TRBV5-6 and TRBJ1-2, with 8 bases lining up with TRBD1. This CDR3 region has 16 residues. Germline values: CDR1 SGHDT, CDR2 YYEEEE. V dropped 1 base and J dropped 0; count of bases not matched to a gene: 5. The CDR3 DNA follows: TGTGCCAGCAGCTTGAGGACAGGGCGATCTAACTATGGCTACACCTTC. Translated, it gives CASSLRTGRSNYGYTF.

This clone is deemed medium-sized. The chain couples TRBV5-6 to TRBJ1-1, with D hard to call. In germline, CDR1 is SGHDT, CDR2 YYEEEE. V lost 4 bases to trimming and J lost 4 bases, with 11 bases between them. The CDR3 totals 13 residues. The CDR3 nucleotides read TGTGCCAGCAGCCCCTCGACGGGCACTGAAGCTTTCTTT. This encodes CASSPSTGTEAFF.

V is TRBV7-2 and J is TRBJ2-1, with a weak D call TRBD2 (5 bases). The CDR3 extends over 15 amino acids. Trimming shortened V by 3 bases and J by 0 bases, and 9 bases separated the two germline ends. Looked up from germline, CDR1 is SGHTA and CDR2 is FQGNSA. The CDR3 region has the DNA TGTGCCAGCAGCTTGGTGGGGAGCTCCTACAATGAGCAGTTCTTC. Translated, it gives CASSLVGSSYNEQFF.

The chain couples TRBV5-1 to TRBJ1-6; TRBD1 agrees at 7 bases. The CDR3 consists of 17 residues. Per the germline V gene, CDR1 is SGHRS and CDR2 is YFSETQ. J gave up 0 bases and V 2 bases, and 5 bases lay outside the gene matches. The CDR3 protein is CASSLSYRGSYNSPLHF. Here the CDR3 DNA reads TGCGCCAGCAGCTTATCCTACAGGGGCTCCTATAATTCACCCCTCCACTTT.

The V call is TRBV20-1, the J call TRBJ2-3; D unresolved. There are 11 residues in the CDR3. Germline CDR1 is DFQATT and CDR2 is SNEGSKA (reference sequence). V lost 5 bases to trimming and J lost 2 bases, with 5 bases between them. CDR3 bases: TGCAGTGCTGAGCTCACAGATACGCAGTATTTT. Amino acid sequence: CSAELTDTQYF.

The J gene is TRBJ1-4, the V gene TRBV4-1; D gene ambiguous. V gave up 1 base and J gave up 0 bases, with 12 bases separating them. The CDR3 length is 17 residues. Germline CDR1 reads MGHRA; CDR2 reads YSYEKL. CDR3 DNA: TGCGCCAGCAGCCAAGGTAGAGCCATTGCAACTAATGAAAAACTGTTTTTT. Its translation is CASSQGRAIATNEKLFF.

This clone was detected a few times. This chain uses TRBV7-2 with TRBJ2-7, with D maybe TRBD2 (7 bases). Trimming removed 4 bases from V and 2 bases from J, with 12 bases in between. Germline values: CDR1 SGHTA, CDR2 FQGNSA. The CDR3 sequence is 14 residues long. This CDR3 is CASSWGGSPYEQYF. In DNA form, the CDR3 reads TGTGCCAGCAGCTGGGGGGGCAGTCCCTACGAGCAGTACTTC.

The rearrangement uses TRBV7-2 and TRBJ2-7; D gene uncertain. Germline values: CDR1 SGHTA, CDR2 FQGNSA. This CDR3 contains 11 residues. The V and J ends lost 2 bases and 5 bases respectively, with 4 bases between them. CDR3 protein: CASSLRDEQYF. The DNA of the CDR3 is TGTGCCAGCAGCTTACGGGACGAGCAGTACTTC.

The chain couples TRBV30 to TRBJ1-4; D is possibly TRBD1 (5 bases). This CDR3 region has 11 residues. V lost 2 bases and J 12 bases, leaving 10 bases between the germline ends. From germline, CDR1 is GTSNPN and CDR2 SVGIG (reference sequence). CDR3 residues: CAWSRTSQLFF. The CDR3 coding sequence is TGTGCCTGGAGTCGGACATCCCAACTGTTTTTT.

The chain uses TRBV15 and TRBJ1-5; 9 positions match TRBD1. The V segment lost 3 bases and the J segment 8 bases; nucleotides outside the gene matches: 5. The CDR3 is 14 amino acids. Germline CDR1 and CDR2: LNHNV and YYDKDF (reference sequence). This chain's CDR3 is CATSRDRGVEPQHF. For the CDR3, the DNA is TGTGCCACCAGCAGGGACAGGGGCGTGGAGCCCCAGCATTTT. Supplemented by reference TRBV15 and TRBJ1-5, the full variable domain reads DAMVIQNPRYQVTQFGKPVTLSCSQTLNHNVMYWYQQKSSQAPKLLFHYYDKDFNNEADTPDNFQSRRPNTSFCFLDIRSPGLGDTAMYLCATSRDRGVEPQHFGDGTRLSIL.

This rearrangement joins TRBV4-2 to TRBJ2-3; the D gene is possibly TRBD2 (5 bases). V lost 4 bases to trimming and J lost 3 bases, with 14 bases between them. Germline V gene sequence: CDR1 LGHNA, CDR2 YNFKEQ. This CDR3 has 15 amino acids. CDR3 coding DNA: TGTGCCAGCAGCCCCGCGTGGGGAGAGACAGATACGCAGTATTTT. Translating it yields CASSPAWGETDTQYF.

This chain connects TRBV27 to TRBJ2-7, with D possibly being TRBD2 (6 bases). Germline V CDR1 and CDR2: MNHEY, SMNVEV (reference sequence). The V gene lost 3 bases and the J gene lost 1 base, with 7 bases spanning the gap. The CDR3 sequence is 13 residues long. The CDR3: CASSFAGSYEQYF. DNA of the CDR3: TGTGCCAGCAGTTTTGCGGGATCCTACGAGCAGTACTTC.